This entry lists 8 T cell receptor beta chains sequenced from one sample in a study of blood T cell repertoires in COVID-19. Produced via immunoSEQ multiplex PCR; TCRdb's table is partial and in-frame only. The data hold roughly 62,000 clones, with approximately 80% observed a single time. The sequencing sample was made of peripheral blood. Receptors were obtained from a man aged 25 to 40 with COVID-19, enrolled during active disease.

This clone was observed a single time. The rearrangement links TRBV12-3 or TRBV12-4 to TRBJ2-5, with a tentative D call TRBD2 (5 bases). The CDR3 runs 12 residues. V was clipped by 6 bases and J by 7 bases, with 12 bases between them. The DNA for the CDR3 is TGTGCCAGCAGCCTGAGTCGGGGGACCCAGTACTTC. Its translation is CASSLSRGTQYF.

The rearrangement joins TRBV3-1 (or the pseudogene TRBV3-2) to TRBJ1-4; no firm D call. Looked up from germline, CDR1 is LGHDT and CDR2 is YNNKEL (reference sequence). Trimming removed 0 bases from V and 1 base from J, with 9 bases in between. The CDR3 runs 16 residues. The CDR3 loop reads CASSQDPPGTNEKLFF. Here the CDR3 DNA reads TGTGCCAGCAGCCAAGATCCGCCAGGAACTAATGAAAAACTGTTTTTT.

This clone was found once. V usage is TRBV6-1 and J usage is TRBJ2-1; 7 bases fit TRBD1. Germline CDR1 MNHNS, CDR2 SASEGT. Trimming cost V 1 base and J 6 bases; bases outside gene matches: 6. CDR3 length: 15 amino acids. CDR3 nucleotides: TGTGCCAGCAGTGAAGGGATCTGGACAGGCAATGAGCAGTTCTTC. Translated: CASSEGIWTGNEQFF.

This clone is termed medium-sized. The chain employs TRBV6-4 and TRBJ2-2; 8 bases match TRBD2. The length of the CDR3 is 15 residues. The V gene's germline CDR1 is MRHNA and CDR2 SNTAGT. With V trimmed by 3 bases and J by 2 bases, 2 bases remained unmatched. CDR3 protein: CASSELAGNTGELFF. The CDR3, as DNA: TGTGCCAGCAGTGAATTAGCGGGAAACACCGGGGAGCTGTTTTTT.

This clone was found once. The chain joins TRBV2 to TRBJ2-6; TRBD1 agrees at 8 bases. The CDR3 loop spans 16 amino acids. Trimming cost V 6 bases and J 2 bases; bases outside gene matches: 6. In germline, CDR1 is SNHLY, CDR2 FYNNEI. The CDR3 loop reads CASRDREGAGANVLTF. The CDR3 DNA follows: TGTGCCAGCAGGGACAGGGAAGGGGCTGGGGCCAACGTCCTGACTTTC.

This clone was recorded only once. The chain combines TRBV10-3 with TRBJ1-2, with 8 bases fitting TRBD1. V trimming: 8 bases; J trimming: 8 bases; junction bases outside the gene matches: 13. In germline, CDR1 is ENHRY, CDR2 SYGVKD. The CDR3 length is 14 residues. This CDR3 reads CAIQNGTGARGYTF. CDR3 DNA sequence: TGTGCCATCCAAAATGGGACAGGAGCGAGGGGCTACACCTTC.

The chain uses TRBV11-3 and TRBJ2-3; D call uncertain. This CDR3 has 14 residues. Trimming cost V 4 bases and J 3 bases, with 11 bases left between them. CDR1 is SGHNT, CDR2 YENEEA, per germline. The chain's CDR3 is CASSSRGSTDTQYF. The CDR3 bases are TGTGCCAGCAGCTCCCGAGGCTCGACAGATACGCAGTATTTT.

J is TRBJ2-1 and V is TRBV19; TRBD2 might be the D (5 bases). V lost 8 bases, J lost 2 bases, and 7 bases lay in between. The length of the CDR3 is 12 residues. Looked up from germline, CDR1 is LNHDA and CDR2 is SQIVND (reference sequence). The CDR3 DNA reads TGTGCCAGTCGGGGTGCCTACAATGAGCAGTTCTTC. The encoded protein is CASRGAYNEQFF. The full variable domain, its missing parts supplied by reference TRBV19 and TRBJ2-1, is DGGITQSPKYLFRKEGQNVTLSCEQNLNHDAMYWYRQDPGQGLRLIYYSQIVNDFQKGDIAEGYSVSREKKESFPLTVTSAQKNPTAFYLCASRGAYNEQFFGPGTRLTVL.